The present T cell receptor beta chain was sequenced within a study of blood T cell repertoires in COVID-19. Study details: Samples taken during acute and convalescent COVID-19 were collected in the United States, Italy and Spain.

Germline-derived CDR1 and CDR2 are GTSNPN and SVGIG (reference sequence). V dropped 3 bases and J dropped 2; count of bases not matched to a gene: 5. The CDR3 has 15 amino acids. The repertoire was sequenced with immunoSEQ multiplex PCR; TCRdb's copy has only in-frame clones and lacks some. The sample yields 150,000 to 200,000 clones, about 90% seen once. Participant age was roughly 18 to 90 years, and participants resided in roughly 25 US areas. Participants' own reports of clinical history determined their cohort assignment. Each recovered donor of Cohort 3 presented with two negative PCRs, clearance, or symptom resolution.

The sequence came from a woman aged 30 to 39 who had recovered from COVID-19. The sequenced sample consisted of PBMCs or T cells enriched from blood (not recorded which). The rearrangement links TRBV30 to TRBJ2-2, with 8 bases identical to TRBD2. In DNA, the CDR3 is TGTGCCTGGAGGAGACTAGCGACAAACACCGGGGAGCTGTTTTTT. Encoded protein: CAWRRLATNTGELFF.